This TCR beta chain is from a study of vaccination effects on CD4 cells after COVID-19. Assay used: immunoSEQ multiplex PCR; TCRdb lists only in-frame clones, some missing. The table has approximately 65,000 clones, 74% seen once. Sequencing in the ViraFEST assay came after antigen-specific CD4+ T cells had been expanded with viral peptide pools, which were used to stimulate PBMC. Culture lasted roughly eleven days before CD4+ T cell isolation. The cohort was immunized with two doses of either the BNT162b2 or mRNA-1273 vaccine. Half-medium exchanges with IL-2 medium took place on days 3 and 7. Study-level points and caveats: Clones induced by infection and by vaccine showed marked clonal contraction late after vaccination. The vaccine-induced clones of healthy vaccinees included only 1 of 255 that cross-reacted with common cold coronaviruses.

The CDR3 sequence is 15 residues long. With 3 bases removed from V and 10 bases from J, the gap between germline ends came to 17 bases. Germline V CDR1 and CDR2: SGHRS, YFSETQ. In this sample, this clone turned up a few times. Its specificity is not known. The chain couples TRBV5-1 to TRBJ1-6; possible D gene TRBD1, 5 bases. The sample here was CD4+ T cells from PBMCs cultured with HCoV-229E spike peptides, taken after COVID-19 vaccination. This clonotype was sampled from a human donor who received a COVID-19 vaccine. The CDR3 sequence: CASSSPFGAESPLHF. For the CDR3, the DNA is TGCGCCAGCAGCTCGCCGTTCGGGGCTGAATCACCCCTCCACTTT.